These 17 T cell receptor beta chains came from one sample sequenced in a study of type 1 regulatory T cells. General study points: Compared with non-type 1 regulatory T cells, type 1 regulatory T cells showed a more restricted TCR repertoire.

No antigen is known for these receptors. From the reads, TCRdb called clonotypes with MiXCR, one entry per CDR3 protein. The table has roughly 71,000 distinct CDR3 sequences, around 21% seen once. Sequencing was done on a sample of cultured type 1 regulatory T (Tr1) cells, either the whole culture or a sorted fraction (not recorded which). Receptors originate from a human donor in good health.

The V gene is TRBV11-2, the J gene TRBJ1-2; D possibly corresponds to TRBD1 (5 bases). Trimming shortened V by 1 base and J by 6 bases, and 12 bases separated the two germline ends. The V gene's germline CDR1 is SGHAT and CDR2 FQNNGV. This CDR3 spans 14 amino acids. The CDR3 is CASSLGGGIHGYTF. Here the CDR3 DNA reads TGTGCCAGCAGCTTAGGTGGGGGGATACATGGCTACACCTTC.

The sample holds a few counts of this clonotype. V and J are TRBV12-3 or TRBV12-4 and TRBJ2-1; D not resolved. V lost 4 bases and J lost 7, with 8 bases in between. CDR3 length: 12 residues. CDR3 sequence reads: CASSWLENEQFF. The CDR3 DNA is TGTGCCAGCAGTTGGTTGGAAAATGAGCAGTTCTTC.

This clonotype was found many times. The J gene is TRBJ2-1, the V gene TRBV3-1, with 7 positions matching TRBD2. The CDR3 is 13 residues long. V lost 8 bases, J lost 0 bases, and 1 base stayed unmatched. Germline V gene lookup returns CDR1 LGHDT and CDR2 YNNKEL (reference sequence). The CDR3 DNA reads TGTGCCAGCCGGGAGGCCTCCTACAATGAGCAGTTCTTC. Translated: CASREASYNEQFF.

With respect to this clonotype: Given a much more abundant clone one base away, this may be a read error. This CDR3 is CASSYPHGQGELFF. CDR3 nucleotides: TGTGCCAGCAGTTACCCTCATGGACAGGGTGAACTGTTTTTT. This chain links TRBV6-5 with TRBJ1-4, with 8 nucleotides matching TRBD1. The V gene end was trimmed by 2 bases and the J gene end by 12 bases; junction bases not matched to a gene: 8. Germline V gene lookup returns CDR1 MNHEY and CDR2 SVGAGI. This CDR3 is built from 14 residues.

This clonotype was detected only a few times. The V and J genes are TRBV5-1 and TRBJ2-7; 7 bases fit TRBD2. CDR1 is SGHRS, CDR2 YFSETQ, per germline. The CDR3 runs 15 residues. With 3 bases clipped from V and 2 bases from J, the junction kept 8 bases outside the gene matches. CDR3 in DNA: TGCGCCAGCAGCTCGATCGGGGGGACCGCCTACGAGCAGTACTTC. Translated, it gives CASSSIGGTAYEQYF.

This clonotype has a handful of counts. This sequence joins TRBV19 and TRBJ2-1; a possible D gene is TRBD2 (5 bases). Trimming pared 3 bases from V and 6 bases from J, leaving 12 bases between. There are 14 residues in the CDR3. In germline, CDR1 is LNHDA, CDR2 SQIVND (reference sequence). The CDR3 spells CASSIPGKSNEQFF. Here the CDR3 DNA reads TGTGCCAGTAGTATTCCCGGGAAATCCAATGAGCAGTTCTTC.

A remark on this clonotype: Relative to the germline gene, one junction end is altered; a read error may explain this. This sequence joins TRBV9 and TRBJ1-2; D gene ambiguous. Looked up from germline, CDR1 is SGDLS and CDR2 is YYNGEE. The CDR3 sequence is 17 residues long. The CDR3 nucleotides read TGTGCCAGCAGCGTAGAAGGATCCGTGCACCGTAACTATGACTACACCTTC. This sequence encodes CASSVEGSVHRNYDYTF.

This clonotype was seen only a few times. The chain uses TRBV28 and TRBJ2-6; 8 bases align to TRBD1. CDR3 size: 16 residues. V lost 11 bases to trimming and J lost 2 bases; unmatched junction nucleotides: 11. Germline V gene lookup returns CDR1 MDHEN and CDR2 SYDVKM. Written as DNA, the CDR3 is TGTGCCGAACGGGTCAGGGGGCGGGCTGGGGCCAACGTCCTGACTTTC. Its protein product is CAERVRGRAGANVLTF.

A remark on this clonotype: Mismatch with germline at one junction end may stem from a read error. V usage is TRBV6-2 or TRBV6-3 and J usage is TRBJ2-3, with D possibly matching TRBD2 (5 bases). From germline, CDR1 is MNHEY and CDR2 SVGEGT. The CDR3 is 15 amino acids. In nucleotides, the CDR3 is TGTGCCATCAGTGAGCCGACTCGGGGTCTTTTATCGCAGTATTTT. Its translation: CAISEPTRGLLSQYF.

The chain combines TRBV19 with TRBJ1-1, with a weak D call TRBD1 (6 bases). The CDR3 is 12 amino acids. The V end was cut by 2 bases, the J end by 5 bases, with 6 bases between. Germline CDR1 LNHDA, CDR2 SQIVND (reference sequence). The CDR3 DNA reads as TGTGCCAGTAGTATACAGGGGACTGAAGCTTTCTTT. Translation gives CASSIQGTEAFF. Using reference TRBV19 and TRBJ1-1 for the parts outside the CDR3, the full variable domain is DGGITQSPKYLFRKEGQNVTLSCEQNLNHDAMYWYRQDPGQGLRLIYYSQIVNDFQKGDIAEGYSVSREKKESFPLTVTSAQKNPTAFYLCASSIQGTEAFFGQGTRLTVV.

This chain connects TRBV19 to TRBJ1-2, with a tentative D call TRBD1 (5 bases). This CDR3 has 15 residues. Germline lookup yields CDR1 LNHDA and CDR2 SQIVND (reference sequence). V lost 5 bases to trimming and J lost 4 bases, with 17 bases between them. Here the CDR3 reads CASSGETTGTYGYTF. The CDR3 DNA follows: TGTGCCAGTAGTGGGGAAACCACAGGAACCTATGGCTACACCTTC. Together with reference TRBV19 and TRBJ1-2, the CDR3 gives the full variable domain: DGGITQSPKYLFRKEGQNVTLSCEQNLNHDAMYWYRQDPGQGLRLIYYSQIVNDFQKGDIAEGYSVSREKKESFPLTVTSAQKNPTAFYLCASSGETTGTYGYTFGSGTRLTVV.

This clonotype was detected a few times. This chain joins TRBV10-3 and TRBJ1-1; D is undetermined. This CDR3 has 13 residues. Trimming removed 3 bases from V and 1 base from J, with 6 bases in between. Germline CDR1 is ENHRY and CDR2 is SYGVKD. CDR3 region: CAISDRGNTEAFF. The CDR3 nucleotides read TGTGCCATCAGTGACCGGGGGAACACTGAAGCTTTCTTT.

Only a few counts were recorded for this clonotype. The J gene is TRBJ1-1, the V gene TRBV14; D perhaps matches TRBD1 (6 bases). The V gene lost 4 bases and the J gene lost 4 bases, with 13 bases spanning the gap. Per the germline V gene, CDR1 is SGHDN and CDR2 is FVKESK. There are 14 residues in the CDR3. The CDR3 DNA reads as TGTGCCAGCAGCCGAATGGAGGGGGTCACTGAAGCTTTCTTT. Translating it yields CASSRMEGVTEAFF.

This chain connects TRBV7-3 to TRBJ1-1, with D possibly TRBD1 on 6 matching bases. This CDR3 comprises 12 residues. The V and J ends lost 5 bases and 9 bases respectively, with 13 bases between them. Germline lookup yields CDR1 SGHTA and CDR2 FQGTGA. The CDR3 DNA reads TGTGCCAGCAGCCCAGACGGACAGAAAGCTTTCTTT. Amino acids: CASSPDGQKAFF.

The rearrangement joins TRBV18 to TRBJ1-2; D uncertain. The CDR3 extends over 13 amino acids. Germline V gene sequence: CDR1 KGHSH, CDR2 LQKENI. The V end was cut by 3 bases, the J end by 5 bases, with 10 bases between. The CDR3 region is CASSPGREYGYTF. CDR3 nucleotides: TGTGCCAGCTCACCGGGCAGAGAGTATGGCTACACCTTC. The full variable domain, completed using reference TRBV18 and TRBJ1-2, is NAGVMQNPRHLVRRRGQEARLRCSPMKGHSHVYWYRQLPEEGLKFMVYLQKENIIDESGMPKERFSAEFPKEGPSILRIQQVVRGDSAAYFCASSPGREYGYTFGSGTRLTVV.

This clonotype was detected many times. This sequence joins TRBV13 and TRBJ1-1; TRBD1 aligns across 8 bases. The CDR3 totals 18 residues. Germline V lookup: CDR1 PRHDT, CDR2 FYEKMQ (reference sequence). V shed 5 bases and J 0 bases; nucleotides not matched to a gene: 14. The CDR3 here is CASSLRVIRQGMNTEAFF. CDR3 nucleotides: TGTGCCAGCAGCCTACGGGTTATTAGACAGGGGATGAACACTGAAGCTTTCTTT.

V gene TRBV7-2 combines with J gene TRBJ2-5; a possible D gene is TRBD2 (7 bases). V lost 8 bases and J 1 base, leaving 20 bases between the germline ends. This CDR3 contains 16 residues. Germline lookup yields CDR1 SGHTA and CDR2 FQGNSA. This CDR3 reads CASAPEGRGGQETQYF. The CDR3 bases are TGTGCCAGCGCTCCGGAGGGAAGGGGGGGCCAAGAGACCCAGTACTTC.